This is a list of T cell receptor beta chains from one sample in a study of spatial heterogeneity in lung cancer. TCRdb recomputed calls from the 5' RACE reads with MiXCR, one row per CDR3 protein. The sample comprises 25,000 or so distinct CDR3 sequences, about 4.7% of which are singletons, and more than 4% rests with the top ten. The sequencing here drew on PBMCs, taken at surgery. These receptors were collected from a male donor with early-stage non-small cell lung cancer. The conserved cysteine and the conserved F or W are not part of the CDR3 here. Fields, in order: CDR3 protein, clone size, V gene, J gene. Size values are once, few and many counts, or a class for expanded clones, and some rows have none.

CDR3 protein: ASSVGQNQETQY
clone size: many
V gene: TRBV9
J gene: TRBJ2-5

CDR3 protein: ASSYDANYGYT
clone size: many
V gene: TRBV6-5
J gene: TRBJ1-2

CDR3 protein: ASARGGREETQY
clone size: many
V gene: TRBV28
J gene: TRBJ2-5

CDR3 protein: SVELAQIAGELF
clone size: many
V gene: TRBV29-1
J gene: TRBJ2-2

CDR3 protein: ASSIRGEQY
clone size: NA
V gene: TRBV19
J gene: TRBJ2-7

CDR3 protein: ASSRGGPQGNIQY
clone size: many
V gene: TRBV7-2
J gene: TRBJ2-4

CDR3 protein: ASSLQDLSGEQY
clone size: many
V gene: TRBV12-3/TRBV12-4
J gene: TRBJ2-7

CDR3 protein: ASSRGLPSNTEAF
clone size: many
V gene: TRBV27
J gene: TRBJ1-1

CDR3 protein: ASRPARPSSYEQY
clone size: many
V gene: TRBV5-1
J gene: TRBJ2-7

CDR3 protein: AWSPLTGSNQPQH
clone size: many
V gene: TRBV30
J gene: TRBJ1-5

CDR3 protein: ASSGRRTGISNQPQH
clone size: medium-sized
V gene: TRBV28
J gene: TRBJ1-5

CDR3 protein: ASSLASSGGRYEQY
clone size: many
V gene: TRBV7-2
J gene: TRBJ2-7

CDR3 protein: ASSRQGDPSTNEKLF
clone size: few
V gene: TRBV19
J gene: TRBJ1-4

CDR3 protein: ASSFGGALQY
clone size: many
V gene: TRBV11-2
J gene: TRBJ2-3

CDR3 protein: ASSFFWGTTTDTQY
clone size: many
V gene: TRBV5-6
J gene: TRBJ2-3

CDR3 protein: SARGPGQGVAQY
clone size: many
V gene: TRBV20-1
J gene: TRBJ2-7